The source of this T cell receptor beta chain is a study of cytomegalovirus exposure and HLA in healthy donors. This clone has only a few counts. As yet, its antigen is unknown. The sample contains more than one DNA sequence encoding this CDR3. Germline V gene lookup returns CDR1 SGHDT and CDR2 YYEEEE. Trimming cost V 2 bases and J 1 base, with 9 bases left between them. The CDR3 sequence is 14 residues long. The study's findings and limits: Among donors in an Asian-associated ancestry cluster, a later analysis reportedly found fewer N-insertions than the roughly 700-donor mean.

Use of 60 Vbeta and 13 Jbeta primers characterized the PCR. The assay was immunoSEQ multiplex PCR, and TCRdb's table has in-frame clones only and misses some. The sample has approximately 110,000 clones; around two thirds are singletons. The clonotype comes from a woman in her 40s in good health and CMV-seropositive. The V gene is TRBV5-6, the J gene TRBJ1-1, with a possible D match to TRBD1 (5 bases). The sequencing input was PBMCs. CDR3 nucleotides: TGTGCCAGCAGCTTCCAGGGTAGGAACACTGAAGCTTTCTTT. It yields the protein CASSFQGRNTEAFF.